This TCR beta chain was captured in a study of cytomegalovirus exposure and HLA in healthy donors. Study-level results: Most subjects had HLA-A and HLA-B alleles reportedly predicted accurately by TCR beta sequences.

The PCR made use of 60 Vbeta and 13 Jbeta primers. Sequencing used immunoSEQ multiplex PCR; TCRdb keeps in-frame clones, though not all of them. The table includes more than 85,000 clones, around three quarters detected once. Details on this clone: Its antigen is not identified.

The CDR3 contains 18 residues. Germline V lookup: CDR1 SGHTA, CDR2 FQGTGA. Unmatched junction bases numbered 4, after V lost 1 base and J lost 2 bases. The sequence derives from a man aged 40-50 years in good health and CMV-seronegative. Specimen: PBMCs. The V and J genes are TRBV7-3 and TRBJ2-3; 15 bases match TRBD2. The CDR3 DNA follows: TGTGCCAGCAGCTTAATGGGACTAGCGGGGGGTGACACAGATACGCAGTATTTT. This encodes CASSLMGLAGGDTDTQYF.